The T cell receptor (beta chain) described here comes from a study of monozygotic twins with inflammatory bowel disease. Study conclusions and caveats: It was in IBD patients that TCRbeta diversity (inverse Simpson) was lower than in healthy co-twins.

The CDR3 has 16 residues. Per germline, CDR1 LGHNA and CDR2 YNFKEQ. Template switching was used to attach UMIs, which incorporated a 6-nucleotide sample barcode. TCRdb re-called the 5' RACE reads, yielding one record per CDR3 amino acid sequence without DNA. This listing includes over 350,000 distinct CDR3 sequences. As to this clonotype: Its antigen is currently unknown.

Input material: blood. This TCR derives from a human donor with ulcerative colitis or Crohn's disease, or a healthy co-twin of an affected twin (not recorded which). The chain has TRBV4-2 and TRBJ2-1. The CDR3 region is CASSQDGHTRYNEQFF.